A single sample gave rise to the 32 T cell receptor beta chains below, sequenced in a study of CD8+ T cells in alopecia areata. Following extraction, RNA underwent reverse transcription to cDNA, which served as the sequencing template. Data came from immunoSEQ multiplex PCR; TCRdb stores just in-frame clones and leaves some out. The sample carries 250,000 or so clones, under 70% recorded once. The sequences come from CD4+ T cells sorted from blood, collected at week 0. The source of these receptors is a human donor with alopecia areata.

This chain uses TRBV15 with TRBJ1-5; maybe TRBD1 (6 bases). Trimming took 4 bases from V and 5 from J, leaving 15 bases between them. The CDR3 consists of 15 residues. Germline V gives CDR1 LNHNV, CDR2 YYDKDF (reference sequence). The CDR3 DNA reads TGTGCCACCAGCATGGGAGGAAGGGGGGATCAGCCCCAGCATTTT. Translating it yields CATSMGGRGDQPQHF.

This clone turned up a few times. V usage is TRBV4-2 and J usage is TRBJ2-3, with a weak D call TRBD2 (6 bases). The CDR3 sequence is 15 residues long. Trimming pared 4 bases from V and 0 bases from J, leaving 11 bases between. Per the germline V gene, CDR1 is LGHNA and CDR2 is YNFKEQ. The CDR3 DNA reads as TGTGCCAGCAGCCCCCGGGACTCGAGCACAGATACGCAGTATTTT. It yields the protein CASSPRDSSTDTQYF.

The genes are TRBV29-1 and TRBJ2-3; D is ambiguous. Germline CDR1 and CDR2: SQVTM and ANQGSEA. V lost 5 bases, J lost 4 bases, and 10 bases lay in between. CDR3 length: 12 amino acids. CDR3 sequence (DNA): TGCAGCGTTTTCGAGGACGCAGATACGCAGTATTTT. It encodes CSVFEDADTQYF.

The chain uses TRBV7-9 and TRBJ1-2; D is ambiguous. Germline CDR1 is SEHNR and CDR2 is FQNEAQ (reference sequence). The CDR3 is 15 amino acids. With 5 bases removed from V and 2 bases from J, the gap between germline ends came to 15 bases. The CDR3 sequence: CASSPTGVGNYGYTF. CDR3 in DNA: TGTGCCAGCAGCCCTACCGGGGTCGGGAACTATGGCTACACCTTC.

V is TRBV6-1 and J is TRBJ2-7; no clear D gene. The CDR3 is 11 residues long. V was trimmed by 5 bases and J by 7 bases, leaving 9 bases between them. CDR1 and CDR2 from the germline V gene are MNHNS and SASEGT. CDR3 protein: CASSLVREQYF. The DNA for the CDR3 is TGTGCCAGCAGTCTCGTGAGGGAGCAGTACTTC.

The V and J genes are TRBV5-6 and TRBJ2-7; a possible D gene is TRBD2 (5 bases). CDR1 and CDR2 from the germline V gene are SGHDT and YYEEEE. CDR3 size: 13 residues. V shed 1 base and J shed 0 bases, with 5 bases lying between them. This chain's CDR3 is CASSLRGSYEQYF. DNA of the CDR3: TGTGCCAGCAGCTTGCGGGGCTCCTACGAGCAGTACTTC.

The chain joins TRBV9 to TRBJ1-1; D possibly corresponds to TRBD1 (6 bases). V gave up 7 bases and J gave up 1 base, with 11 bases separating them. This CDR3 is built from 13 residues. Germline CDR1 and CDR2: SGDLS and YYNGEE. This chain's CDR3 is CASRGGRNTEAFF. CDR3 in DNA: TGTGCCAGCCGAGGGGGAAGGAACACTGAAGCTTTCTTT. Filled out from reference TRBV9 and TRBJ1-1, the complete variable domain reads DSGVTQTPKHLITATGQRVTLRCSPRSGDLSVYWYQQSLDQGLQFLIQYYNGEERAKGNILERFSAQQFPDLHSELNLSSLELGDSALYFCASRGGRNTEAFFGQGTRLTVV.

The chain carries TRBV5-1 and TRBJ2-1; the D gene is possibly TRBD1 (5 bases). CDR1 is SGHRS, CDR2 YFSETQ, per germline. The germline V and J ends were trimmed by 0 bases and 7 bases, with 20 bases remaining between them. There are 17 residues in the CDR3. This CDR3 is CASSLAVGLSKGNEQFF. Here the CDR3 DNA reads TGCGCCAGCAGCTTGGCCGTGGGGCTCTCAAAGGGTAATGAGCAGTTCTTC.

This clone was counted a few times. The chain is built from TRBV29-1 and TRBJ1-2; D gene unclear. Per germline, CDR1 SQVTM and CDR2 ANQGSEA. Trimming cost V 4 bases and J 1 base, with 7 bases left between them. This CDR3 contains 12 residues. CDR3 amino acids: CSVVGLNYGYTF. Here the CDR3 DNA reads TGCAGCGTTGTAGGCCTTAACTATGGCTACACCTTC.

This clone was found a few times. V is TRBV29-1 and J is TRBJ2-3; no reliable D call. From germline, CDR1 is SQVTM and CDR2 ANQGSEA. The length of the CDR3 is 13 residues. Trimming removed 6 bases at V and 3 bases at J, with 13 bases between. The DNA for the CDR3 is TGCAGCGTATCCACACCAACGACAGATACGCAGTATTTT. This gives the protein CSVSTPTTDTQYF.

V is TRBV30 and J is TRBJ1-3; maybe TRBD1 (5 bases). Looked up from germline, CDR1 is GTSNPN and CDR2 is SVGIG (reference sequence). The V gene lost 5 bases and the J gene lost 2 bases, with 10 bases spanning the gap. This CDR3 comprises 13 residues. The CDR3 sequence: CAWQGSAGNTIYF. The CDR3 DNA is TGTGCCTGGCAGGGATCTGCTGGAAACACCATATATTTT.

The chain couples TRBV6-6 to TRBJ1-1; 7 bases match TRBD1. Per the germline V gene, CDR1 is MNHNY and CDR2 is SVGAGI (reference sequence). The junction had 6 bases not matched to a gene; V was cut back by 5 bases and J by 0 bases. The CDR3 is 15 residues long. CDR3 nucleotides: TGTGCCAGCAGTAATCGACAGGGTTTGAACACTGAAGCTTTCTTT. It codes for CASSNRQGLNTEAFF.

The chain has TRBV19 and TRBJ1-2, with D unresolved. V lost 4 bases and J lost 4, with 10 bases in between. The CDR3 loop spans 13 amino acids. Germline CDR1 LNHDA, CDR2 SQIVND (reference sequence). The CDR3 DNA is TGTGCCAGTAGTAAGGGTACGAGCTATGGCTACACCTTC. Its translation: CASSKGTSYGYTF.

The chain combines TRBV27 with TRBJ1-1; 7 bases fit TRBD1. Unmatched junction bases numbered 8, after V lost 4 bases and J lost 3 bases. This CDR3 contains 15 residues. Germline assignment: CDR1 MNHEY and CDR2 SMNVEV (reference sequence). DNA for the CDR3: TGTGCCAGCAGTTGGGACAGAAGGGGGGACACTGAAGCTTTCTTT. This encodes CASSWDRRGDTEAFF.

This clone was counted once. The chain combines TRBV29-1 with TRBJ2-7; 10 nucleotides align to TRBD1. Germline V gene data show CDR1 as SQVTM and CDR2 as ANQGSEA. Losses at the gene ends were 5 bases for V and 6 bases for J; bases not matched to a gene: 4. The CDR3 length is 12 residues. The CDR3 nucleotides read TGCAGCGTTCGGACAGGGGGAACCGAGCAGTACTTC. This sequence encodes CSVRTGGTEQYF.

This chain links TRBV30 with TRBJ2-3; a possible D gene is TRBD2 (5 bases). Trimming took off 3 bases at V and 2 bases at J, with 6 bases between the two ends. This CDR3 has 12 amino acids. The germline V gene has CDR1 GTSNPN and CDR2 SVGIG (reference sequence). CDR3 in amino acids: CAWREDTDTQYF. The CDR3 DNA reads as TGTGCCTGGAGGGAGGACACAGATACGCAGTATTTT. The entire variable domain, with the rest obtained from reference TRBV30 and TRBJ2-3, is as follows: SQTIHQWPATLVQPVGSPLSLECTVEGTSNPNLYWYRQAAGRGLQLLFYSVGIGQISSEVPQNLSASRPQDRQFILSSKKLLLSDSGFYLCAWREDTDTQYFGPGTRLTVL.

With respect to this clone: The sample contains more than one DNA sequence encoding this CDR3. V usage is TRBV9 and J usage is TRBJ2-1; D perhaps matches TRBD1 (6 bases). Trimming shortened V by 2 bases and J by 6 bases, and 9 bases separated the two germline ends. The CDR3 is 13 amino acids. Per the germline V gene, CDR1 is SGDLS and CDR2 is YYNGEE. Written as DNA, the CDR3 is TGTGCCAGCAGCGTCCCAGGGGTCAATGAGCAGTTCTTC. Protein product: CASSVPGVNEQFF.

The rearrangement links TRBV12-5 to TRBJ2-3; D is unclear. Germline CDR1 reads LGHNT; CDR2 reads FRNRAP. The CDR3 has 16 amino acids. The germline V and J ends were trimmed by 3 bases and 2 bases, with 15 bases remaining between them. CDR3 loop: CASGFINRTYTDTQYF. The CDR3 bases are TGTGCTAGTGGTTTCATTAACCGGACCTACACAGATACGCAGTATTTT.

This clone was seen only a few times. The V gene is TRBV2, the J gene TRBJ1-6; possibly TRBD1 for D (5 bases). The germline V and J ends were trimmed by 10 bases and 5 bases, with 18 bases remaining between them. The CDR3 is 15 amino acids. Per the germline V gene, CDR1 is SNHLY and CDR2 is FYNNEI. CDR3 protein: CAIHGEGINNSPLHF. Here the CDR3 DNA reads TGTGCCATCCACGGTGAGGGGATAAATAATTCACCCCTCCACTTT.

The chain recombines TRBV7-2 with TRBJ2-5, with a tentative D call TRBD2 (6 bases). V shed 5 bases and J shed 7 bases, with 23 bases lying between them. The CDR3 covers 16 residues. CDR1 is SGHTA, CDR2 FQGNSA, per germline. The chain's CDR3 is CASSPGVSGHGGTQYF. CDR3 in DNA: TGTGCCAGCAGCCCCGGGGTTAGCGGCCATGGTGGGACCCAGTACTTC.

CDR3 amino acids: CASRKTGTGVGEQYF. The CDR3 nucleotides are TGTGCCAGCAGAAAAACCGGGACAGGGGTAGGCGAGCAGTACTTC. The chain has TRBV5-6 and TRBJ2-7; TRBD1 matches at 10 bases. The CDR3 loop spans 15 amino acids. V lost 5 bases and J lost 6; bases outside the gene matches: 11. Germline CDR1 SGHDT, CDR2 YYEEEE.

The chain recombines TRBV29-1 with TRBJ1-6, with TRBD1 matching 7 bases. Germline assignment: CDR1 SQVTM and CDR2 ANQGSEA. Germline trimming cut 6 bases from V and 10 bases from J; bases unmatched to any gene: 9. The CDR3 contains 13 residues. CDR3 sequence: CSVGTASGSPLHF. The CDR3 region has the DNA TGCAGCGTGGGGACAGCCTCTGGGTCACCCCTCCACTTT.

The chain combines TRBV27 with TRBJ1-5, with D maybe TRBD1 (6 bases). CDR1 and CDR2 (germline): MNHEY, SMNVEV (reference sequence). The CDR3 spans 14 residues. V was trimmed by 3 bases and J by 3 bases, leaving 9 bases between them. CDR3 DNA: TGTGCCAGCAGTTTCAGGGGCCTCAATCAGCCCCAGCATTTT. It codes for CASSFRGLNQPQHF.

This chain uses TRBV29-1 with TRBJ2-5; the D is unclear. The CDR3 spans 14 residues. V was clipped by 3 bases and J by 4 bases, with 15 bases between them. CDR1 and CDR2 (germline): SQVTM, ANQGSEA. CDR3 protein: CSVDSPPSTETQYF. CDR3 nucleotide sequence: TGCAGCGTTGACTCCCCCCCCAGCACAGAGACCCAGTACTTC.

J is TRBJ2-7 and V is TRBV9; 9 bases align to TRBD1. The CDR3 loop spans 16 amino acids. The V segment lost 3 bases and the J segment 3 bases; nucleotides outside the gene matches: 10. CDR1 SGDLS and CDR2 YYNGEE come from the germline V gene. This CDR3 is CASSERPGQGVYEQYF. As DNA, the CDR3 is TGTGCCAGCAGCGAGCGCCCGGGACAGGGTGTCTACGAGCAGTACTTC.

This chain joins TRBV29-1 and TRBJ2-3; 10 bases line up with TRBD2. CDR3 length: 15 residues. The trim removed 5 bases at V and 2 bases at J, leaving 7 bases unmatched. In germline, CDR1 is SQVTM, CDR2 ANQGSEA. CDR3 DNA sequence: TGCAGCGTTTCGGCTAGCGGGAGTACCACAGATACGCAGTATTTT. Translating gives CSVSASGSTTDTQYF.

V usage is TRBV5-1 and J usage is TRBJ2-7; D is possibly TRBD1 (6 bases). The length of the CDR3 is 14 residues. The V gene lost 5 bases and the J gene lost 0 bases, with 12 bases spanning the gap. The germline V gene encodes CDR1 SGHRS and CDR2 YFSETQ. For the CDR3, the DNA is TGCGCCAGCAGAAGGACAGAAAGCTCCTACGAGCAGTACTTC. Its protein is CASRRTESSYEQYF.

The chain joins TRBV5-1 to TRBJ1-1, with 9 bases fitting TRBD1. CDR3 length equals 17 residues. The J segment lost 6 bases and the V segment lost 3 bases, leaving 15 bases of the junction unmatched. Germline V gene data show CDR1 as SGHRS and CDR2 as YFSETQ. CDR3 coding DNA: TGCGCCAGCAGCTCGCCTGGGGACAGGGCAAGGGTCCCTGAAGCTTTCTTT. As protein: CASSSPGDRARVPEAFF.

Remarks on this clone: The sample has other DNA sequences that encode this CDR3 too. The chain carries TRBV4-1 and TRBJ1-5, with D uncertain. CDR3 length equals 14 residues. CDR1 is MGHRA and CDR2 is YSYEKL in the germline V gene. The V end was cut by 0 bases, the J end by 3 bases, with 6 bases between. The CDR3 sequence: CASSQDRVNQPQHF. In DNA form, the CDR3 reads TGCGCCAGCAGCCAAGACCGAGTCAATCAGCCCCAGCATTTT.

The J gene is TRBJ2-3, the V gene TRBV30, with D perhaps TRBD2 (6 bases). This CDR3 contains 12 residues. The ends were cut back, 2 bases at V and 6 bases at J, with 9 bases in the middle. CDR1 GTSNPN and CDR2 SVGIG come from the germline V gene (reference sequence). The DNA of the CDR3 is TGTGCCTGGAGTCCCCGGGGGGATACGCAGTATTTT. It is translated as CAWSPRGDTQYF.

The chain joins TRBV30 to TRBJ1-2; D ambiguous. The CDR3 loop spans 10 amino acids. CDR1 GTSNPN and CDR2 SVGIG come from the germline V gene (reference sequence). The V end lost 3 bases, the J end lost 5 bases, and 4 bases lay between the germline ends. As DNA, the CDR3 is TGTGCCTGGAGGCATTATGGCTACACCTTC. This gives the protein CAWRHYGYTF. Based on the CDR3 plus reference TRBV30 and TRBJ1-2, the full variable domain is SQTIHQWPATLVQPVGSPLSLECTVEGTSNPNLYWYRQAAGRGLQLLFYSVGIGQISSEVPQNLSASRPQDRQFILSSKKLLLSDSGFYLCAWRHYGYTFGSGTRLTVV.

This clone came up a few times. The chain couples TRBV19 to TRBJ2-7; TRBD1 agrees at 7 bases. CDR1 LNHDA and CDR2 SQIVND come from the germline V gene (reference sequence). The trim removed 6 bases at V and 4 bases at J, leaving 12 bases unmatched. There are 15 residues in the CDR3. The CDR3 region is CASRKRDRSLYEQYF. CDR3 nucleotide sequence: TGTGCCAGTAGAAAACGGGACAGATCACTATACGAGCAGTACTTC. Full variable domain (outside the CDR3, taken from reference TRBV19 and TRBJ2-7): DGGITQSPKYLFRKEGQNVTLSCEQNLNHDAMYWYRQDPGQGLRLIYYSQIVNDFQKGDIAEGYSVSREKKESFPLTVTSAQKNPTAFYLCASRKRDRSLYEQYFGPGTRLTVT.